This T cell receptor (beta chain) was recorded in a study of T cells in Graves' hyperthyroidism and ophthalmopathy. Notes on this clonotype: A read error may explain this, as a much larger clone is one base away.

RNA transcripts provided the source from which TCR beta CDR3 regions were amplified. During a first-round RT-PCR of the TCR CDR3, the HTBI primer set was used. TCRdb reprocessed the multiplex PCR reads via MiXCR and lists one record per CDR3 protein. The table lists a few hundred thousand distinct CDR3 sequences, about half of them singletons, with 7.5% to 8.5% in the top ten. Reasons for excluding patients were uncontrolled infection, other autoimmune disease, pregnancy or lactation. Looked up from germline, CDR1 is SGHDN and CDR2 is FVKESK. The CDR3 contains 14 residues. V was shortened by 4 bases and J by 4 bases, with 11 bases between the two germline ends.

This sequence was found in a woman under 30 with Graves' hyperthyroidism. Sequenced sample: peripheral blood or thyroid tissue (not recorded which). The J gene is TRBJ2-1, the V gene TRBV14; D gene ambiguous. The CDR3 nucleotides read TGTGCCAGCAGCCCAGACTCTAATTACAATGAGCAGTTCTTC. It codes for CASSPDSNYNEQFF.